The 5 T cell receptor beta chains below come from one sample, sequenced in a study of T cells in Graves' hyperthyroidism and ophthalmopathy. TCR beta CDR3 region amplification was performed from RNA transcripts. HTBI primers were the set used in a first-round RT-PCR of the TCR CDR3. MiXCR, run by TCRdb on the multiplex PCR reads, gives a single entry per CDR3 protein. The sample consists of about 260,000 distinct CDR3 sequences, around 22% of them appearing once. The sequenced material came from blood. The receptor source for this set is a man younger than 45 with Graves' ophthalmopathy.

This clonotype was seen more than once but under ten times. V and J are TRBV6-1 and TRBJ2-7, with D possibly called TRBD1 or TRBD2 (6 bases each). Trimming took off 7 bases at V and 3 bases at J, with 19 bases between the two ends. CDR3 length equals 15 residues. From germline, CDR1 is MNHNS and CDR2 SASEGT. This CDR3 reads CASTRRNREDYEQYF. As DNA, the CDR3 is TGTGCCAGCACCCGAAGAAACAGGGAGGACTACGAGCAGTACTTC.

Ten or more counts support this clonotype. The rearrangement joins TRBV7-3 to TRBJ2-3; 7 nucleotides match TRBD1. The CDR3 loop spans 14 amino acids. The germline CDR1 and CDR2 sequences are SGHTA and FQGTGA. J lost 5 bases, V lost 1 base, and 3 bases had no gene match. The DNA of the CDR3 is TGTGCCAGCAGCTTAAACCCAGGGGGAGATACGCAGTATTTT. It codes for CASSLNPGGDTQYF.

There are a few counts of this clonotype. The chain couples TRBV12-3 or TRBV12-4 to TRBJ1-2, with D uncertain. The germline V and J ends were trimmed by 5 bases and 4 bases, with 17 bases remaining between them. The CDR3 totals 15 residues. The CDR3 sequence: CASSRGGGSFYGYTF. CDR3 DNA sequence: TGTGCCAGCAGTAGAGGAGGAGGGTCGTTCTATGGCTACACCTTC.

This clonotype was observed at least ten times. The CDR3 spells CASSFTTSGTRSSYNEQFF. The CDR3 DNA reads TGTGCCAGCAGTTTTACGACTAGCGGGACGAGGAGCTCCTACAATGAGCAGTTCTTC. The rearrangement links TRBV28 to TRBJ2-1; 11 nucleotides match TRBD2. V lost 3 bases, J lost 0 bases, and 10 bases stayed unmatched. In germline, CDR1 is MDHEN, CDR2 SYDVKM. The CDR3 loop spans 19 amino acids.

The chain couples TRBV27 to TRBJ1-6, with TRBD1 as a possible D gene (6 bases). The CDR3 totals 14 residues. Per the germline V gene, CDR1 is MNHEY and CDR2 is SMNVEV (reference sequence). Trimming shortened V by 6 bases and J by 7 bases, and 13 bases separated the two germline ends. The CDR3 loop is CASRDSILNSPLHF. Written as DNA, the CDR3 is TGTGCCAGCAGGGACAGCATATTAAATTCACCCCTCCACTTT.